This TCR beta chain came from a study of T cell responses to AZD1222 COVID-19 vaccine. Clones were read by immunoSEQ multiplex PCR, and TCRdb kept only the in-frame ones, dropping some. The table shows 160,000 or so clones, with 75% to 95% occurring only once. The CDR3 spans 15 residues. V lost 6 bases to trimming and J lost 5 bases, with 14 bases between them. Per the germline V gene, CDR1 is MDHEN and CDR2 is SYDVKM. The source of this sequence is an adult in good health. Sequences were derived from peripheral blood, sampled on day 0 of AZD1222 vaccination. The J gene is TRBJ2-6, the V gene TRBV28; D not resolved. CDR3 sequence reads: CASSLEGRRANVLTF. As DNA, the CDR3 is TGTGCCAGCAGCTTAGAAGGACGGAGGGCCAACGTCCTGACTTTC. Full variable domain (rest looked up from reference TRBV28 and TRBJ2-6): DVKVTQSSRYLVKRTGEKVFLECVQDMDHENMFWYRQDPGLGLRLIYFSYDVKMKEKGDIPEGYSVSREKKERFSLILESASTNQTSMYLCASSLEGRRANVLTFGAGSRLTVL.